These T cell receptor beta chains were read from a single sample in a study of blood T cell repertoires in COVID-19. Generated by immunoSEQ multiplex PCR, the TCRdb table keeps only in-frame clones and is missing some. The sample has roughly 81,000 clones; 70% to 90% are singletons. Sequencing input: peripheral blood. Receptor source: a man aged 25-45 years with acute or convalescent COVID-19. Both conserved end residues are part of each CDR3. The D gene is left open where the match is weak. Size is omitted from some rows. Given values are once, few, many or a class for expanded clones.

clone size: NA; V gene: TRBV10-1; D gene: NA; J gene: TRBJ1-6; CDR3 protein: CASSERAYNSPLHF; CDR3 DNA: TGCGCCAGCAGTGAAAGAGCCTATAATTCACCCCTCCACTTT
clone size: NA; V gene: TRBV6-5; D gene: TRBD1; J gene: TRBJ2-1; CDR3 protein: CASGGTGLDNEQFF; CDR3 DNA: TGTGCCAGTGGGGGGACAGGGTTGGACAATGAGCAGTTCTTC
clone size: NA; V gene: TRBV19; D gene: NA; J gene: TRBJ2-4; CDR3 protein: CASSGGLGKNIQYF; CDR3 DNA: TGTGCCAGTAGTGGAGGCCTAGGCAAAAACATTCAGTACTTC
clone size: few; V gene: TRBV5-4; D gene: NA; J gene: TRBJ2-7; CDR3 protein: CASSLDTFYEQYF; CDR3 DNA: TGTGCCAGCAGCTTGGACACGTTCTACGAGCAGTACTTC
clone size: NA; V gene: TRBV10-1; D gene: NA; J gene: TRBJ1-5; CDR3 protein: CASRYSNQPQHF; CDR3 DNA: TGCGCCAGCAGATATAGCAATCAGCCCCAGCATTTT
clone size: NA; V gene: TRBV7-2; D gene: NA; J gene: TRBJ2-3; CDR3 protein: CASSSQEDTQYF; CDR3 DNA: TGTGCCAGCAGCTCCCAGGAAGATACGCAGTATTTT
clone size: NA; V gene: TRBV2; D gene: TRBD1; J gene: TRBJ1-2; CDR3 protein: CASSKSRQGPYGYTF; CDR3 DNA: TGTGCCAGCAGTAAATCTCGACAGGGCCCTTATGGCTACACCTTC
clone size: NA; V gene: TRBV5-4; D gene: TRBD2; J gene: TRBJ2-5; CDR3 protein: CASRPSLAERPQETQYF; CDR3 DNA: TGTGCCAGCAGACCTTCCCTAGCGGAGAGACCACAAGAGACCCAGTACTTC
clone size: NA; V gene: TRBV28; D gene: TRBD1; J gene: TRBJ1-1; CDR3 protein: CASSSPRTGRDSKAEAFF; CDR3 DNA: TGTGCCAGCAGTTCCCCCCGGACAGGAAGAGATAGCAAAGCTGAAGCTTTCTTT
clone size: NA; V gene: TRBV28; D gene: NA; J gene: TRBJ1-5; CDR3 protein: CASNSQGQPQHF; CDR3 DNA: TGTGCCAGTAACAGCCAAGGACAGCCCCAGCATTTT
clone size: NA; V gene: TRBV10-3; D gene: NA; J gene: TRBJ2-1; CDR3 protein: CAIREKTGTSNNEQFF; CDR3 DNA: TGTGCCATCAGAGAAAAGACAGGGACTAGTAACAATGAGCAGTTCTTC
clone size: NA; V gene: TRBV20-1; D gene: TRBD2; J gene: TRBJ2-7; CDR3 protein: CSAKGLAGKYF; CDR3 DNA: TGCAGTGCTAAGGGACTAGCGGGAAAGTACTTC
clone size: NA; V gene: TRBV7-9; D gene: TRBD2; J gene: TRBJ2-2; CDR3 protein: CASRRLAGGDTGELFF; CDR3 DNA: TGTGCCAGCAGGAGGCTAGCGGGAGGGGACACCGGGGAGCTGTTTTTT
clone size: NA; V gene: TRBV9; D gene: NA; J gene: TRBJ2-7; CDR3 protein: CASSVASSSYEQYF; CDR3 DNA: TGTGCCAGCAGCGTAGCGTCGAGCTCCTACGAGCAGTACTTC
clone size: once; V gene: TRBV9; D gene: TRBD2; J gene: TRBJ2-1; CDR3 protein: CASSVSGRLNEQFF; CDR3 DNA: TGTGCCAGCAGCGTTAGCGGGAGATTGAATGAGCAGTTCTTC
clone size: few; V gene: TRBV4-1; D gene: NA; J gene: TRBJ1-2; CDR3 protein: CASSQDYRSNYGYTF; CDR3 DNA: TGCGCCAGCAGCCAAGATTACCGGTCTAACTATGGCTACACCTTC
clone size: once; V gene: TRBV1; D gene: NA; J gene: TRBJ2-1; CDR3 protein: CTSSQDLERIEDEQFF; CDR3 DNA: TGCACCAGCAGCCAAGATCTTGAACGGATAGAGGATGAGCAGTTCTTC
clone size: NA; V gene: TRBV7-9; D gene: NA; J gene: TRBJ1-4; CDR3 protein: CASSLGGLREKLFF; CDR3 DNA: TGTGCCAGCAGTCTCGGAGGTCTACGGGAAAAACTGTTTTTT
clone size: NA; V gene: TRBV2; D gene: NA; J gene: TRBJ2-3; CDR3 protein: CAIPTGSTDTQYF; CDR3 DNA: TGTGCCATCCCCACAGGGAGCACAGATACGCAGTATTTT
clone size: NA; V gene: TRBV2; D gene: NA; J gene: TRBJ1-1; CDR3 protein: CASTVMSNTEAFF; CDR3 DNA: TGTGCCAGCACCGTTATGTCGAACACTGAAGCTTTCTTT
clone size: NA; V gene: TRBV7-2; D gene: NA; J gene: TRBJ1-1; CDR3 protein: CASSSRTRTSTEAFF; CDR3 DNA: TGTGCCAGCAGCTCCCGGACAAGGACGAGCACTGAAGCTTTCTTT
clone size: NA; V gene: TRBV2; D gene: NA; J gene: TRBJ2-4; CDR3 protein: CASNVAGRRNIQYF; CDR3 DNA: TGTGCCAGCAACGTGGCAGGCAGGAGGAACATTCAGTACTTC
clone size: once; V gene: TRBV7-9; D gene: TRBD2; J gene: TRBJ2-7; CDR3 protein: CASSLVLAGVVGEQYF; CDR3 DNA: TGTGCCAGCAGCTTAGTACTAGCGGGAGTGGTTGGCGAGCAGTACTTC
clone size: NA; V gene: TRBV12-3/TRBV12-4; D gene: NA; J gene: TRBJ2-7; CDR3 protein: CASAPTRMREQYF; CDR3 DNA: TGTGCCAGCGCCCCAACGAGGATGCGTGAGCAGTACTTC
clone size: once; V gene: TRBV6-5; D gene: NA; J gene: TRBJ1-4; CDR3 protein: CASSLSGWEKLFF; CDR3 DNA: TGTGCCAGCAGTCTCTCGGGTTGGGAAAAACTGTTTTTT
clone size: NA; V gene: TRBV27; D gene: TRBD1; J gene: TRBJ2-1; CDR3 protein: CASSLRPGQVVNEQFF; CDR3 DNA: TGTGCCAGCAGTTTACGACCGGGACAGGTCGTCAATGAGCAGTTCTTC
clone size: NA; V gene: TRBV5-5; D gene: TRBD1; J gene: TRBJ2-7; CDR3 protein: CASSATGGTREQYF; CDR3 DNA: TGTGCCAGCAGCGCGACAGGGGGCACGAGGGAGCAGTACTTC
clone size: NA; V gene: TRBV7-6; D gene: NA; J gene: TRBJ2-5; CDR3 protein: CASSTITGQPGHTETQYF; CDR3 DNA: TGTGCCAGCAGCACCATTACCGGACAACCGGGACACACAGAGACCCAGTACTTC
clone size: NA; V gene: TRBV29-1; D gene: NA; J gene: TRBJ2-7; CDR3 protein: CSIAGMGISGRYYEQYF; CDR3 DNA: TGCAGCATTGCAGGGATGGGAATTAGCGGCCGGTACTACGAGCAGTACTTC
clone size: NA; V gene: TRBV7-9; D gene: NA; J gene: TRBJ2-3; CDR3 protein: CASSSVSSTDTQYF; CDR3 DNA: TGTGCCAGCAGCTCCGTATCTAGCACAGATACGCAGTATTTT
clone size: NA; V gene: TRBV2; D gene: NA; J gene: TRBJ1-4; CDR3 protein: CASSQGGGANEKLFF; CDR3 DNA: TGTGCCAGCAGCCAAGGGGGAGGGGCTAATGAAAAACTGTTTTTT
clone size: NA; V gene: TRBV3-1/TRBV3-2; D gene: NA; J gene: TRBJ1-6; CDR3 protein: CASSQDPPFSSPLHF; CDR3 DNA: TGTGCCAGCAGCCAAGATCCCCCTTTCAGTTCACCCCTCCACTTT
clone size: NA; V gene: TRBV29-1; D gene: NA; J gene: TRBJ2-7; CDR3 protein: CSVWVGTGDYEQYF; CDR3 DNA: TGCAGCGTTTGGGTCGGGACGGGGGACTACGAGCAGTACTTC
clone size: NA; V gene: TRBV30; D gene: TRBD2; J gene: TRBJ2-2; CDR3 protein: CAWSVGTTNTGELFF; CDR3 DNA: TGTGCCTGGAGTGTCGGGACTACAAACACCGGGGAGCTGTTTTTT
clone size: once; V gene: TRBV7-3; D gene: NA; J gene: TRBJ1-6; CDR3 protein: CASSLNRDSPLHF; CDR3 DNA: TGTGCCAGCAGCTTAAACAGGGATTCACCCCTCCACTTT
clone size: NA; V gene: TRBV6-2/TRBV6-3; D gene: TRBD1; J gene: TRBJ2-5; CDR3 protein: CASSQGQVLLRERGTQYF; CDR3 DNA: TGTGCCAGCAGCCAGGGACAGGTTCTGCTCCGTGAGAGGGGGACCCAGTACTTC
clone size: NA; V gene: TRBV7-9; D gene: TRBD2; J gene: TRBJ2-1; CDR3 protein: CASSGGDSYNEQFF; CDR3 DNA: TGTGCCAGCAGCGGGGGGGACTCCTACAATGAGCAGTTCTTC
clone size: NA; V gene: TRBV4-3; D gene: TRBD1; J gene: TRBJ2-7; CDR3 protein: CASSQEVDRVDEQYF; CDR3 DNA: TGCGCCAGCAGCCAAGAGGTAGACAGGGTCGACGAGCAGTACTTC
clone size: NA; V gene: TRBV9; D gene: TRBD1; J gene: TRBJ1-1; CDR3 protein: CASSADGDSHWNTEAFF; CDR3 DNA: TGTGCCAGCAGCGCGGATGGGGACAGCCATTGGAACACTGAAGCTTTCTTT
clone size: NA; V gene: TRBV20-1; D gene: TRBD1; J gene: TRBJ1-2; CDR3 protein: CSASGDSYYGYTF; CDR3 DNA: TGCAGTGCTAGTGGGGACAGCTACTATGGCTACACCTTC
clone size: NA; V gene: TRBV28; D gene: NA; J gene: TRBJ1-2; CDR3 protein: CASRLDNNYGYTF; CDR3 DNA: TGTGCCAGCAGACTAGATAATAACTATGGCTACACCTTC